This T cell receptor beta chain was captured by sequencing in a study of blood T cell repertoires in COVID-19. Study details: COVID-19 samples, acute and convalescent, were from the United States, Italy and Spain.

Seattle cases were enrolled at active infection and followed longitudinally. This clone was detected once. Sequencing used immunoSEQ multiplex PCR; TCRdb keeps in-frame clones, though not all of them. The data show approximately 170,000 clones, with roughly 81% seen just once and less than 3.5% held by the top ten. CDR1 and CDR2 (germline): MDHEN, SYDVKM. The V and J ends lost 3 bases and 4 bases respectively, with 9 bases between them. CDR3 size: 13 residues. Sequencing was carried out using peripheral blood. This clonotype was obtained from a woman older than 75 with COVID-19, enrolled during active disease. V gene TRBV28 combines with J gene TRBJ1-2; D call uncertain. The CDR3 sequence is CASSLGYAYGYTF. CDR3 coding DNA: TGTGCCAGCAGTTTGGGCTACGCCTATGGCTACACCTTC.